This is a list of T cell receptor beta chains from one sample in a study of blood T cell repertoires in COVID-19. TCRdb keeps only in-frame clones here, not all; method: immunoSEQ multiplex PCR. The repertoire has approximately 240,000 clones, just over 90% of them found once; the top ten carry approximately 2%. Source material: PBMCs or T cells enriched from blood (not recorded which). These receptor sequences come from a woman under 30 who had recovered from COVID-19. Each CDR3 is given with its conserved first and last residue. Fields, in order: V gene, clone size, J gene, D gene, CDR3 DNA, CDR3 protein. D genes are given only for firm matches. Rows give clone size only sometimes, using once, few, many, or a class for an expanded clone.

v_gene: TRBV27
abundance: NA
j_gene: TRBJ1-6
d_gene: TRBD1
CDR3nt: TGTGCCAGCAGTTTATTTGACAGGGTCTATAATTCACCCCTCCACTTT
CDR3aa: CASSLFDRVYNSPLHF

v_gene: TRBV5-1
abundance: NA
j_gene: TRBJ2-7
d_gene: TRBD2
CDR3nt: TGCGCCAGCAGCTTGGAAGGCGGGAGGGCGTACGAGCAGTACTTC
CDR3aa: CASSLEGGRAYEQYF

v_gene: TRBV7-8
abundance: NA
j_gene: TRBJ2-2
d_gene: NA
CDR3nt: TGTGCCAGCAGCTTAGAACAGGGCCGTCTTAAGGCCGGGGAGCTGTTTTTT
CDR3aa: CASSLEQGRLKAGELFF

v_gene: TRBV19
abundance: few
j_gene: TRBJ2-7
d_gene: TRBD2
CDR3nt: TGTGCCAGTAGTCCTCAGGGACTAGCTTTAGGCGAGCAGTACTTC
CDR3aa: CASSPQGLALGEQYF

v_gene: TRBV14
abundance: NA
j_gene: TRBJ2-3
d_gene: NA
CDR3nt: TGTGCCAGCAGCCACAGGGATACGCAGTATTTT
CDR3aa: CASSHRDTQYF

v_gene: TRBV12-3/TRBV12-4
abundance: NA
j_gene: TRBJ2-7
d_gene: NA
CDR3nt: TGTGCCAGCAGCCGAGCGGAAACCTACGAGCAGTACTTC
CDR3aa: CASSRAETYEQYF

v_gene: TRBV19
abundance: NA
j_gene: TRBJ2-5
d_gene: TRBD1
CDR3nt: TGTGCCAGTAGTACCGACAGGGGTCGGGAGACCCAGTACTTC
CDR3aa: CASSTDRGRETQYF

v_gene: TRBV5-1
abundance: once
j_gene: TRBJ2-7
d_gene: TRBD2
CDR3nt: TGCGCCAGCTCTCGCGGGGGTGACGACGAGCAGTACTTC
CDR3aa: CASSRGGDDEQYF

v_gene: TRBV7-2
abundance: NA
j_gene: TRBJ2-6
d_gene: NA
CDR3nt: TGTGCCAGCAAACAGGGCTCCTTTCTGGCCAACGTCCTGACTTTC
CDR3aa: CASKQGSFLANVLTF

v_gene: TRBV6-5
abundance: NA
j_gene: TRBJ2-1
d_gene: NA
CDR3nt: TGTGCCAGCAGTTACTATGACAGCTACAATGAGCAGTTCTTC
CDR3aa: CASSYYDSYNEQFF

v_gene: TRBV7-3
abundance: NA
j_gene: TRBJ1-1
d_gene: NA
CDR3nt: TGTGCCAGCAGCCAACAGGGTATGAACACTGAAGCTTTCTTT
CDR3aa: CASSQQGMNTEAFF

v_gene: TRBV2
abundance: NA
j_gene: TRBJ1-2
d_gene: TRBD1
CDR3nt: TGTGCCAGCCCTGGAAGGTGGGACAGGGCTGATGGCTACACCTTC
CDR3aa: CASPGRWDRADGYTF